This TCR beta chain derives from a study of human T cells and chemical hapten exposure. Regarding time point: pre-sensitization, week 0. Treatment described: therapeutic diphenylcyclopropenone sensitization with weekly scalp DPC. Participating donors were patients with alopecia, aged 18 to 70 years, considered appropriate candidates for DPC. With regard to this clonotype: The antigen remains unidentified.

MiXCR, applied by TCRdb to the RACE reads, yields one record per CDR3 protein. The data contain more than 300,000 distinct CDR3 sequences, around 5.5% of them singletons. Findings and caveats of the study: Positive correlation was observed between PT1 expanded TCR counts and patch test score.

Germline V gene lookup returns CDR1 MNHEY and CDR2 SVGAGI. Trimming took off 4 bases at V and 5 bases at J, with 12 bases between the two ends. The CDR3 has 13 amino acids. The receptor was isolated from a woman aged 18-29 years with alopecia areata. Some clones in this sample may be carry-over from other donors' samples. The chain links TRBV6-5 to TRBJ2-7, with D possibly matching TRBD1 (6 bases). Sequenced here: whole blood, sampled in connection with sensitization to the hapten diphenylcyclopropenone (DPC). CDR3 nucleotides: TGTGCCAGCAGTTTCACCGAGGGGGACGAGCAGTACTTC. This codes for CASSFTEGDEQYF.